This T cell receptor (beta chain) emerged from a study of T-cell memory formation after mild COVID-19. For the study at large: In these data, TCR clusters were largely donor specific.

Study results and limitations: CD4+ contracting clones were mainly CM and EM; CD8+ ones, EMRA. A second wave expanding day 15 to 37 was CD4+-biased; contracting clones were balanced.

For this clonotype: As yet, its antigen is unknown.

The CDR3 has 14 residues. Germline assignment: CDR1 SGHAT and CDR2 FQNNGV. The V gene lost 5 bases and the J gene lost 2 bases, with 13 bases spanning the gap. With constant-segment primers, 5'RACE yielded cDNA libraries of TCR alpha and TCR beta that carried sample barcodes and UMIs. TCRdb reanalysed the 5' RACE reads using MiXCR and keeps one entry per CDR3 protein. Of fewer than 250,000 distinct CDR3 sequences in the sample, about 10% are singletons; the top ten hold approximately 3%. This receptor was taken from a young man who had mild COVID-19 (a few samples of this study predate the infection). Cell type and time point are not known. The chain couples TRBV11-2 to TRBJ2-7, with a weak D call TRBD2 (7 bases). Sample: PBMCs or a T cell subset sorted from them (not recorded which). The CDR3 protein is CASSKFGGPYEQYV. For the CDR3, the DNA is TGTGCCAGCAGCAAATTCGGGGGGCCCTACGAGCAGTACGTC.